The 14 T cell receptor beta chains listed next were all sequenced from one sample in a study of blood T cell repertoires in COVID-19. The repertoire was sequenced with immunoSEQ multiplex PCR; TCRdb's copy has only in-frame clones and lacks some. Here the sample spans 400,000 to 500,000 clones, 70% to 90% being singletons. The specimen sequenced was PBMCs or T cells enriched from blood (not recorded which). The source of these receptors is a woman between 18 and 30 years old who had been exposed to COVID-19.

This clone was seen only a few times. The chain's CDR3 is CASSIPTGRSNQPQHF. For the CDR3, the DNA is TGTGCCAGCAGCATCCCGACAGGGCGTAGCAATCAGCCCCAGCATTTT. The chain is built from TRBV28 and TRBJ1-5; 7 positions agree with TRBD1. The CDR3 is 16 amino acids. J gave up 0 bases and V 6 bases, and 8 bases lay outside the gene matches. CDR1 and CDR2 (germline): MDHEN, SYDVKM.

V gene TRBV25-1 combines with J gene TRBJ1-6, with D perhaps TRBD1 (6 bases). V lost 3 bases and J lost 0, with 12 bases in between. From germline, CDR1 is MGHDK and CDR2 SYGVNS. The CDR3 consists of 17 residues. CDR3 amino acids: CASSDQGLSSYNSPLHF. CDR3 coding DNA: TGTGCCAGCAGTGATCAGGGGCTGAGCTCCTATAATTCACCCCTCCACTTT.

This clone was picked up a small number of times. The chain joins TRBV9 to TRBJ2-7; 14 positions agree with TRBD2. The CDR3 contains 17 residues. CDR1 and CDR2 (germline): SGDLS, YYNGEE. The ends lost 4 bases at V and 3 bases at J; junction bases unmatched: 9. The CDR3 DNA reads TGTGCCAGCAGCTTAGCCGGGACTAGCGGGAGTGTCTACGAGCAGTACTTC. Residues: CASSLAGTSGSVYEQYF.

The CDR3 DNA follows: TGTGCCAGCAGCCAAGAGGCAATTAGCGGGGCGTACAATGAGCAGTTCTTC. Protein: CASSQEAISGAYNEQFF. The chain carries TRBV4-2 and TRBJ2-1; TRBD2 agrees at 8 bases. This CDR3 is 17 amino acids long. In germline, CDR1 is LGHNA, CDR2 YNFKEQ. Trimming at V came to 0 bases and at J to 4 bases, leaving 8 bases not matched to a gene.

V and J are TRBV11-2 and TRBJ2-3; 8 nucleotides align to TRBD2. CDR1 is SGHAT and CDR2 is FQNNGV in the germline V gene. The CDR3 contains 13 residues. The V gene end was trimmed by 5 bases and the J gene end by 4 bases; junction bases not matched to a gene: 2. The CDR3 sequence is CASSPGGADTQYF. The CDR3 bases are TGTGCCAGCAGCCCCGGGGGGGCAGATACGCAGTATTTT. The full variable domain, its missing parts supplied by reference TRBV11-2 and TRBJ2-3, is EAGVAQSPRYKIIEKRQSVAFWCNPISGHATLYWYQQILGQGPKLLIQFQNNGVVDDSQLPKDRFSAERLKGVDSTLKIQPAKLEDSAVYLCASSPGGADTQYFGPGTRLTVL.

The chain recombines TRBV29-1 with TRBJ2-1, with 7 bases aligning to TRBD2. The junction had 10 bases not matched to a gene; V was cut back by 5 bases and J by 0 bases. Germline CDR1 is SQVTM and CDR2 is ANQGSEA. The CDR3 runs 16 residues. This chain's CDR3 is CSVRWGEGSSYNEQFF. The CDR3 region has the DNA TGCAGCGTTCGGTGGGGGGAGGGAAGCTCCTACAATGAGCAGTTCTTC.

V and J are TRBV21-1 and TRBJ1-4. TRBV21-1 is deemed a pseudogene. The CDR3 runs to 14 residues. In DNA, the CDR3 is TGTGCCAGCTCCCTCCGGGTGACTAATGAAAAACTGTTTTTT. It encodes CASSLRVTNEKLFF.

This clone appeared a few times. V is TRBV3-1 (or the pseudogene TRBV3-2) and J is TRBJ2-3; 7 nucleotides agree with TRBD2. V shed 1 base, J shed 6 bases, and the junction held 13 bases outside the gene matches. The CDR3 spans 17 residues. The germline V gene encodes CDR1 LGHDT and CDR2 YNNKEL (reference sequence). CDR3: CASSQALSSGAWDTQYF. CDR3 coding DNA: TGTGCCAGCAGCCAAGCCCTCTCTAGCGGCGCTTGGGATACGCAGTATTTT.

The chain links TRBV28 to TRBJ1-6; 8 bases align to TRBD1. Germline V CDR1 and CDR2: MDHEN, SYDVKM. J gave up 5 bases and V 5 bases, and 20 bases lay outside the gene matches. CDR3 size: 20 residues. The CDR3 reads CASSPTIPRDRSEHNSPLHF. The CDR3 coding sequence is TGTGCCAGCAGTCCAACAATCCCCCGGGACAGGAGCGAGCATAATTCACCCCTCCACTTT.

The gene calls are TRBV5-1 and TRBJ2-7, with D perhaps matching TRBD2 (6 bases). The CDR3 has 16 amino acids. Germline V gene sequence: CDR1 SGHRS, CDR2 YFSETQ. V shed 2 bases and J shed 0 bases, with 15 bases lying between them. CDR3 DNA: TGCGCCAGCAGCTTCCCTCCCTCGGGGGACTCCTACGAGCAGTACTTC. Its translation: CASSFPPSGDSYEQYF.

This clone was counted between two and nine times. The rearrangement links TRBV19 to TRBJ1-2; 7 nucleotides line up with TRBD1. CDR1 and CDR2 from the germline V gene are LNHDA and SQIVND (reference sequence). This CDR3 is built from 13 residues. The junction had 6 bases not matched to a gene; V was cut back by 6 bases and J by 5 bases. CDR3 DNA sequence: TGTGCCAGTAGCGCCCAGGACAGGTATGGCTACACCTTC. Protein product: CASSAQDRYGYTF.

The chain has TRBV19 and TRBJ2-1; 7 bases fit TRBD2. The CDR3 consists of 15 residues. Germline-derived CDR1 and CDR2 are LNHDA and SQIVND (reference sequence). V dropped 3 bases and J dropped 1; count of bases not matched to a gene: 3. The CDR3 DNA reads as TGTGCCAGTAGTATGGAGCGGGGATCCTACAATGAGCAGTTCTTC. Translation: CASSMERGSYNEQFF.

This clone was recorded once. The chain uses TRBV6-2 or TRBV6-3 and TRBJ2-7; the D is unclear. Trimming removed 0 bases from V and 1 base from J, with 13 bases in between. This CDR3 is 16 amino acids long. Germline V gene data show CDR1 as MNHEY and CDR2 as SVGEGT. This CDR3 is CASSYSFIGSSYEQYF. DNA of the CDR3: TGTGCCAGCAGTTACTCGTTTATCGGTTCGTCCTACGAGCAGTACTTC.

The chain is built from TRBV7-2 and TRBJ2-5, with 8 bases fitting TRBD1. The germline V gene encodes CDR1 SGHTA and CDR2 FQGNSA. With 4 bases clipped from V and 5 bases from J, the junction kept 9 bases outside the gene matches. The length of the CDR3 is 15 residues. The chain's CDR3 is CASSSDRVRRETQYF. CDR3 in DNA: TGTGCCAGCAGCTCGGACAGGGTCCGCCGGGAGACCCAGTACTTC.